This entry describes one T cell receptor (beta chain). The antigen is undetermined. The PCR made use of 60 Vbeta and 13 Jbeta primers. Profiling relied on immunoSEQ multiplex PCR, and the TCRdb table lists in-frame clones only, not all of them. The top ten clones hold about 7.5% of a sample with some 250,000 clones, 80% to 85% of them seen once. Trimming cost V 1 base and J 3 bases; bases outside gene matches: 5. The germline V gene has CDR1 LNHNV and CDR2 YYDKDF (reference sequence). The CDR3 has 16 amino acids. The data derive from a study of cytomegalovirus exposure and HLA in healthy donors. General study findings and limits: TCR beta chains associated with HLA were, in a later analysis, more clonally expanded than equally common others. Apparent HLA restriction characterized most CMV-associated TCR beta chains in a later analysis.

Material for sequencing was PBMCs. The V and J genes are TRBV15 and TRBJ2-5, with 10 positions matching TRBD1. The TCR sequence derives from a woman aged 60-70 years in good health and CMV-seropositive. This CDR3 is CATSRGVTGGEETQYF. In DNA, the CDR3 is TGTGCCACCAGCAGAGGGGTGACAGGGGGCGAAGAGACCCAGTACTTC.